The 6 T cell receptor beta chains below come from one sample, sequenced in a study of blood T cells in healthy people across ages. A second PCR of about 7 to 12 cycles used a sample-barcoded 5' primer and a J-beta primer mix. TCRdb itself ran the 5' RACE reads through MiXCR, one entry per CDR3 protein. This sample has around 500,000 distinct CDR3 sequences, with roughly 48% found just once. Sample: blood. The receptor source for this set is a man older than 75 in good health.

The genes are TRBV20-1 and TRBJ2-3; 8 bases agree with TRBD2. The CDR3 totals 16 residues. Germline values: CDR1 DFQATT, CDR2 SNEGSKA (reference sequence). Unmatched junction bases numbered 13, after V lost 6 bases and J lost 2 bases. This CDR3 is CSAKTGTSMATDTQYF. CDR3 DNA: TGCAGTGCGAAAACCGGGACTAGTATGGCCACAGATACGCAGTATTTT.

With respect to this clonotype: At one boundary the junction diverges from the germline segment, which might be a read error. The chain combines TRBV27 with TRBJ2-1; D not certain. This CDR3 is built from 15 residues. The germline V gene has CDR1 MNHEY and CDR2 SMNVEV (reference sequence). Here the CDR3 DNA reads TGTCCCAGCAGTTCGATTCAACTCTTGTACAATGAGCAGTTCTTC. This encodes CPSSSIQLLYNEQFF.

This clonotype turned up a few times. This chain joins TRBV29-1 and TRBJ2-5, with 10 bases lining up with TRBD2. CDR3 size: 13 residues. V lost 6 bases and J lost 5; bases outside the gene matches: 6. From germline, CDR1 is SQVTM and CDR2 ANQGSEA. The CDR3 DNA follows: TGCAGCGTCGGAGCGGGAGGGTGGGAGACCCAGTACTTC. This codes for CSVGAGGWETQYF.

This chain uses TRBV5-1 with TRBJ2-1; 7 nucleotides match TRBD1. The V segment lost 4 bases and the J segment 3 bases; nucleotides outside the gene matches: 4. CDR1 and CDR2 (germline): SGHRS, YFSETQ. The CDR3 is 14 amino acids. The CDR3 bases are TGCGCCAGCAGCGAGAGACAGGGCTACAATGAGCAGTTCTTC. This sequence encodes CASSERQGYNEQFF.

This clonotype was detected ten times or more. V is TRBV7-9 and J is TRBJ2-2; D is unclear. Deletions cut 0 bases from V and 1 base from J, with 6 bases between. CDR1 SEHNR and CDR2 FQNEAQ come from the germline V gene (reference sequence). CDR3 size: 15 residues. As DNA, the CDR3 is TGTGCCAGCAGCTTAGCCGGACGGAACACCGGGGAGCTGTTTTTT. Amino acid sequence: CASSLAGRNTGELFF.

In its sample, this clonotype was seen a few times. The genes are TRBV7-2 and TRBJ2-5; D not certain. Germline assignment: CDR1 SGHTA and CDR2 FQGNSA. V was trimmed by 1 base and J by 1 base, leaving 7 bases between them. The CDR3 sequence is 14 residues long. The CDR3 DNA reads TGTGCCAGCAGCTTAGGACTCGGCCAAGAGACCCAGTACTTC. This codes for CASSLGLGQETQYF.